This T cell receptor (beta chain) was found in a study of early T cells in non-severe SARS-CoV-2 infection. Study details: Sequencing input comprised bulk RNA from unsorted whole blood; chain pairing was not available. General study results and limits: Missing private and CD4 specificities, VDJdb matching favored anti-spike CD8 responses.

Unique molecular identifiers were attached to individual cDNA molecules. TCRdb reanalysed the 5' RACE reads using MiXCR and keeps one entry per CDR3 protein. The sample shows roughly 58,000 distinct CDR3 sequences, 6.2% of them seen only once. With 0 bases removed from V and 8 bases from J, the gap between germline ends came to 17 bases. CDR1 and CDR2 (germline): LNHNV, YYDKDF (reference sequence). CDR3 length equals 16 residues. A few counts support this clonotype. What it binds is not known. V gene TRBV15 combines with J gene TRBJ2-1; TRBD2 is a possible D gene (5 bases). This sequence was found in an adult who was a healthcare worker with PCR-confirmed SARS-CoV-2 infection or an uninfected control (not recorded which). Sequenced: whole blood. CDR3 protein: CATSRDRAAARHEQFF. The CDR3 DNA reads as TGTGCCACCAGCAGAGATCGGGCAGCGGCGAGGCATGAGCAGTTCTTC.